The sample holds one count of the clone carrying this TCR beta chain. Antigen: not known. V shed 0 bases and J shed 0 bases, with 3 bases lying between them. Germline lookup yields CDR1 MNHEY and CDR2 SVGAGI. This CDR3 has 14 amino acids. BIOMED2 TRB-A/B primer pools were used in multiplex TRB PCR. TCRdb reprocessed the multiplex PCR reads via MiXCR and lists one record per CDR3 protein. The sample yields 3,500 or so distinct CDR3 sequences, 28% seen once. TRB was amplified from roughly 250-500 ng of blood genomic DNA. These data come from a study of T and B cells in COVID-19 patients. For the study at large: The recovered cohort's median age was 34 years, versus about 67 years in active infection.

The study, taken as a whole, reports: Early severe-case samples and blood from mildly ill patients during symptoms were in short supply.

This chain joins TRBV6-5 and TRBJ1-5; D gene uncertain. The sequenced material came from blood. The TCR sequence derives from a human donor with active COVID-19. The donor label of this sample is uncertain. CDR3 in amino acids: CASSYSSSNQPQHF. CDR3 nucleotides: TGTGCCAGCAGTTACTCGAGTAGCAATCAGCCCCAGCATTTT.